This T cell receptor beta chain came from a study of blood T cell repertoires in COVID-19. About the study: The study drew acute and convalescent COVID-19 samples from the United States, Italy and Spain. Nucleic acid was either cDNA or gDNA, and it came from T cells, B-cell-depleted T cells, or PBMCs.

Data came from immunoSEQ multiplex PCR; TCRdb stores just in-frame clones and leaves some out. Here the sample spans around 120,000 clones, about 86% being singletons. Germline values: CDR1 SGHRS, CDR2 YFSETQ. The junction had 8 bases not matched to a gene; V was cut back by 4 bases and J by 7 bases. The CDR3 runs to 15 residues. This clone has more than one count but fewer than ten. This chain uses TRBV5-1 with TRBJ2-5, with 12 bases identical to TRBD2. This sequence originates from a woman aged 45-60 years with active or convalescent COVID-19. The sequencing sample was made of peripheral blood. The CDR3 DNA sequence: TGCGCCAGCAGCCTCGGCCTAGCGGGAGGGGTGACCCAGTACTTC. It is translated as CASSLGLAGGVTQYF.